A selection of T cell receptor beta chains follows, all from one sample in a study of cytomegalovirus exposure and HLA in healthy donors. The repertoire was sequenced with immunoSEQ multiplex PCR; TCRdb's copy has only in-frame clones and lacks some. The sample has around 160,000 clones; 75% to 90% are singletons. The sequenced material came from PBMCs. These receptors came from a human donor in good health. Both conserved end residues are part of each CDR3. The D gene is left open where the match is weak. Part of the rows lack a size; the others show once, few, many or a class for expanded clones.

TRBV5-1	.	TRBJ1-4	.	TGCGCCAGCAGCTTTTCAGGTCGAACTAATGAAAAACTGTTTTTT	CASSFSGRTNEKLFF
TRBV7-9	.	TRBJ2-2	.	TGTGCCAGCAGCTTAGGGGGAGGAAACACCGGGGAGCTGTTTTTT	CASSLGGGNTGELFF
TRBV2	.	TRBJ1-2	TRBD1	TGTGCCAGCAGTGAATCGTCAGGGGGCTATGGCTACACCTTC	CASSESSGGYGYTF
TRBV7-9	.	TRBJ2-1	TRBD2	TGTGCCAGCAGCCCTGCCGGGTCTAGCGGGGGAAGTCTTGAGCAGTTCTTC	CASSPAGSSGGSLEQFF
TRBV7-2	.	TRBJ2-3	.	TGTGCCAGCAGCTTAGGTTCGGGTGGTTGGGATACGCAGTATTTT	CASSLGSGGWDTQYF
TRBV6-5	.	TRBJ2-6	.	TGTGCCAGCGGTAGCTCTGGGGCCAACGTCCTGACTTTC	CASGSSGANVLTF
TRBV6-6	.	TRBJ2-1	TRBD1	TGTGCCCATGGACAGGGCTGGGATGAGCAGTTCTTC	CAHGQGWDEQFF
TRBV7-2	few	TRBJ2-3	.	TGTGCCAGCAGCTTAGGCCCTAGTCAAGGAGATACGCAGTATTTT	CASSLGPSQGDTQYF
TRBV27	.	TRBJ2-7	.	TGTGCCAGCCGACGGGACTCGATCGACGAGCAGTACTTC	CASRRDSIDEQYF
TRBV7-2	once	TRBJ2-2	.	TGTGCCAGCAGCTCGACGGGTCTAAACACCGGGGAGCTGTTTTTT	CASSSTGLNTGELFF
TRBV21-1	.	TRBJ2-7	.	TGTGCCAGCAGCACCCGACAGGGGACCTACGAGCAGTACTTC	CASSTRQGTYEQYF
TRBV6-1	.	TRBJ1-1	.	TGTGCCAGCAGAATACAGGGTGACACTGAAGCTTTCTTT	CASRIQGDTEAFF
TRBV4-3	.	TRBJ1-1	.	TGCGCCAGCAGCCAAGCAGGGGTCGGGATCACTGAAGCTTTCTTT	CASSQAGVGITEAFF
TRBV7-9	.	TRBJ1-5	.	TGTGCCAGCAGCTTAGGAGGCCTCAATCAGCCCCAGCATTTT	CASSLGGLNQPQHF
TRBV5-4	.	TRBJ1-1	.	TGTGCCAGCACCGATCGGGGGGAAGCTTTCTTT	CASTDRGEAFF
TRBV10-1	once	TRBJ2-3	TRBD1	TGCGCCAGCAGTGAGTCCAGGGACAGTCTGGCAGATACGCAGTATTTT	CASSESRDSLADTQYF
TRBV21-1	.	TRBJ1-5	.	TGTGCCAGCAGGGGAAAGGCGAGACAGCGCAATCAGCCCCAGCATTTT	CASRGKARQRNQPQHF
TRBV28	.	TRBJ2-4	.	TGTGCCAGCACCAGGACTGAGGGCATTCAGTACTTC	CASTRTEGIQYF
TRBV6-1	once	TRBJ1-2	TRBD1	TGTGCCAGCAGTGCCGGGACAGTCTATGGCTACACCTTC	CASSAGTVYGYTF
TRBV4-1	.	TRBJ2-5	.	TGCGCCAGCAGCCAGCGAGAAGAGACCCAGTACTTC	CASSQREETQYF
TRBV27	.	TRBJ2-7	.	TGTGCCAGCAGCCTTTACGGTGCTCCCACCTACGAGCAGTACTTC	CASSLYGAPTYEQYF
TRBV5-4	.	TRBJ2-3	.	TGTGCCAGCAGCTTTTACTACCAAAGCACAGATACGCAGTATTTT	CASSFYYQSTDTQYF